This TCR beta chain appears in the sequencing data of a study of T cell responses to AZD1222 COVID-19 vaccine. Study observations and caveats: Receipt of two AZD1222 doses was followed by a rise in Spike-specific TCR breadth and depth. At 160-218 and 743-854, vaccine-associated CD4 TCRs were dominant, and they spanned spike. Sampled repertoires all dated from after the peak T cell response. At baseline, just 6 or 7 AZD1222 recipients tested seropositive.

The table came from immunoSEQ multiplex PCR; TCRdb's copy has only in-frame clones and leaves some out. Seen here are 150,000 to 200,000 clones, about 91% observed once, and the top ten hold 1.3%. The CDR3 is 16 residues long. The germline V gene has CDR1 SGDLS and CDR2 YYNGEE. V was cut by 3 bases and J by 2 bases, with 17 bases left in between. Regarding this clone: Its antigen remains unidentified.

The rearrangement links TRBV9 to TRBJ1-2; D possibly corresponds to TRBD1 (5 bases). The receptor was derived from an adult who received the AZD1222 COVID-19 vaccine. This material consisted of peripheral blood, taken 28 days after the second AZD1222 dose. Written as DNA, the CDR3 is TGTGCCAGCAGCGCTAGCCCAGTAGACAGAAACTATGGCTACACCTTC. Protein product: CASSASPVDRNYGYTF.